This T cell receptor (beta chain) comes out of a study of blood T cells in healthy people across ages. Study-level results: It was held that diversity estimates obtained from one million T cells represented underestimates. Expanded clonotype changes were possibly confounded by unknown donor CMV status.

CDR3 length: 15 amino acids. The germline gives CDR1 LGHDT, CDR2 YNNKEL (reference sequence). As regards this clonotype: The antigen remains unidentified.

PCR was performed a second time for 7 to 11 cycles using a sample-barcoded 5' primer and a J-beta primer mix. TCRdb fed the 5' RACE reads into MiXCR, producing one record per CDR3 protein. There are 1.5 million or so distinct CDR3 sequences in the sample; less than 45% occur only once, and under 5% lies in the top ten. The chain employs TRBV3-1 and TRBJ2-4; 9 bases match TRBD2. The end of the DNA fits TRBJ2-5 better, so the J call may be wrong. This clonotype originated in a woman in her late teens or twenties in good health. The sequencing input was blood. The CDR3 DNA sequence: TGTGCCAGCAGCCACTATAGCGGGAGAGAAGAGACCCAGTACTTC. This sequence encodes CASSHYSGREETQYF.